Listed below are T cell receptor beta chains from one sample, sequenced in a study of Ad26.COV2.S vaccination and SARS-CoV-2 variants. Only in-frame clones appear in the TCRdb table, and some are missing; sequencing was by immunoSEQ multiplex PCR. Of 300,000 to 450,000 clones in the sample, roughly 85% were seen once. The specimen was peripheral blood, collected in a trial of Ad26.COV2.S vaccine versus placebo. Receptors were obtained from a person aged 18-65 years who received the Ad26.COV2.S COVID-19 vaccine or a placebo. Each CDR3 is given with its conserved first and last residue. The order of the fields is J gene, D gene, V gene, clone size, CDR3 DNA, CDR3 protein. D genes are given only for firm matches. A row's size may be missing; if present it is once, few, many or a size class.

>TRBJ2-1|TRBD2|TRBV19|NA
TGTGCCAGTAGTATAGGAAGGCTAGCGGGAGGGCGGGAGCAGTTCTTC
CASSIGRLAGGREQFF
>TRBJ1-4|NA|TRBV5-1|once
TGCGCCAGCAGCTTAAGGGGAACTAATGAAAAACTGTTTTTT
CASSLRGTNEKLFF
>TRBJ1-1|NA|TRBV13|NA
TGTGCCAGCAGCTTCAGAGAAAACACTGAAGCTTTCTTT
CASSFRENTEAFF
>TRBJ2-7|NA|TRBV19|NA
TGTGCCAGTAGTATGTCAGGGTTGGGAGAGCAGTACTTC
CASSMSGLGEQYF
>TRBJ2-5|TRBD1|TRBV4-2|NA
TGTGCCAGCAGCCAAGACCGGGACAGGGGGTCCGAGACCCAGTACTTC
CASSQDRDRGSETQYF
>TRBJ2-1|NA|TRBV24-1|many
TGTGCCACCAGTGGTTTCCCCTACAATGAGCAGTTCTTC
CATSGFPYNEQFF
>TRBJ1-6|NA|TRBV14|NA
TGTGCCAGCAGCCAAGCCAGGGGTGGATCACCCCTCCACTTT
CASSQARGGSPLHF
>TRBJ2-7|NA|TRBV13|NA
TGTGCCAGCAGAGAAGGGACTGTTTCGAGCCTCGAGCAGTACTTC
CASREGTVSSLEQYF
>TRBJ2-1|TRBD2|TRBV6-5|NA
TGTGCCAGCAGTTCCCCGACTAGCGGGTCACCCGGGGAGCAGTTCTTC
CASSSPTSGSPGEQFF
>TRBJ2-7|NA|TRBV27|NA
TGTGCCAGCAGTTTATCGTACTATCGCTCCTACGAGCAGTACTTC
CASSLSYYRSYEQYF
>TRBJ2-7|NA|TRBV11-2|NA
TGTGCCAGCAGTCCACTCCCCCCTGAGCAGTACTTC
CASSPLPPEQYF
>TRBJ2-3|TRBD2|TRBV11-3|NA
TGTGCCAGCAGCTTAGGTGCTAGCGGGAGGCCTAGCACAGATACGCAGTATTTT
CASSLGASGRPSTDTQYF
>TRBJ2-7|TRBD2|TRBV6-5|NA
TGTGCCAGCAGTCAACTAGCGGGAGGCTACGAGCAGTACTTC
CASSQLAGGYEQYF
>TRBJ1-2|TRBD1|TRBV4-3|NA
TGCGCCAGCAGCCAAGATCTAGGGACAGGGAACTCCTATGGCTACACCTTC
CASSQDLGTGNSYGYTF
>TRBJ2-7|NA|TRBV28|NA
TGTGCCAGCAGACAGGGTTCCTACGAGCAGTACTTC
CASRQGSYEQYF
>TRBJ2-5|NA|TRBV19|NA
TGTGCCGTTAGCAGGGACCTCTACGGGGGACAAGAGACCCAGTACTTC
CAVSRDLYGGQETQYF
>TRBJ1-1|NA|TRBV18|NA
TGTGCCAGCTCACGGACCCCCGGTGAGGGAACTGAAGCTTTCTTT
CASSRTPGEGTEAFF
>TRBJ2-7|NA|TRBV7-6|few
TGTGCCAGCAGCGCGGACCAGGGGCCCTACGAGCAGTACTTC
CASSADQGPYEQYF
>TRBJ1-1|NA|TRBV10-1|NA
TGCGCCAGCAGTGAGTCCATCGGGGGCTGGACTGAAGCTTTCTTT
CASSESIGGWTEAFF
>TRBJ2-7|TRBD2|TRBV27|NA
TGTGCCAGCAGGCTTGGACTAGCGGGGGGGAGGAGCTACGAGCAGTACTTC
CASRLGLAGGRSYEQYF
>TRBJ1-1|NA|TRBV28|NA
TGTGCCAGCATAGCTTGGGATCCAAACACTGAAGCTTTCTTT
CASIAWDPNTEAFF
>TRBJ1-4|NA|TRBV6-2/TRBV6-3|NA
TGTGCCAGCAGTTACTTGCCAGCAGCAACTAATGAAAAACTGTTTTTT
CASSYLPAATNEKLFF
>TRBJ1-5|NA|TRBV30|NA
TGTGCCTGGAGTGGTGGGTTGGATCAGCCCCAGCATTTT
CAWSGGLDQPQHF
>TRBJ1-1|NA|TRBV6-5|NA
TGTGCCAGCAGGAGGGTACGGGCGGACACTGAAGCTTTCTTT
CASRRVRADTEAFF
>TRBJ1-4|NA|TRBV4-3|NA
TGCGCCAGCAGCCAAGTTAGGCAGACTGAAAAACTGTTTTTT
CASSQVRQTEKLFF